One T cell receptor (beta chain) is described in this entry. Its antigen remains unidentified. The CDR3 has 17 amino acids. Germline-derived CDR1 and CDR2 are SEHNR and FQNEAQ (reference sequence). J was trimmed by 2 bases and V by 7 bases; bases with no gene match: 16. A multiplex PCR was run with 60 Vbeta primers and 13 Jbeta primers. In the study's own analysis: In a later analysis, of tens of millions of unique beta chains, some 10 million appeared in at least two donors. Assay used: immunoSEQ multiplex PCR; TCRdb lists only in-frame clones, some missing. D and trimming were read from the DNA, whereas the V and J calls and clone size are those reported in that table. Among tens of thousands of clones listed, 75% were seen once. This specimen comes from a study of cytomegalovirus exposure and HLA in healthy donors. Study-wide results and limits: Specificity for CMV antigens was confirmed in vitro for a few of the CMV-associated chains. Associated with cytomegalovirus, according to the listing, were approximately 160 TCR beta chains. Per published accounts, TCR beta sequences correctly predicted the HLA-A and HLA-B alleles of most subjects.

Material: PBMCs. The receptor comes from a woman aged 40 to 50 in good health and CMV-seronegative. The gene calls are TRBV7-9 and TRBJ1-1, with 7 bases that match TRBD1. The CDR3, as DNA: TGTGCCAGCAAAGGACGTAGACAGGGAAATCAAAACACTGAAGCTTTCTTT. It is translated as CASKGRRQGNQNTEAFF.